These 10 T cell receptor beta chains came from one sample sequenced in a study of blood T cells in healthy people across ages. Then a second PCR, running about 6 to 12 cycles, was carried out with a sample-barcoded 5' primer and a J-beta primer mix. From the 5' RACE reads, TCRdb called clonotypes with MiXCR, one entry per CDR3 protein. This table has around 670,000 distinct CDR3 sequences, approximately 30% appearing once. The sample was blood. The receptors derive from a woman aged 80 or over in good health.

This clonotype was recorded at least ten times. This chain uses TRBV4-3 with TRBJ1-6, with 11 bases matching TRBD1. The V gene's germline CDR1 is LGHNA and CDR2 YSLEER. There are 17 residues in the CDR3. Trimming removed 5 bases from V and 5 bases from J; junction bases left unmatched: 8. CDR3 protein: CASSERTGGVDNSPLHF. The CDR3 bases are TGCGCCAGCAGCGAAAGGACAGGGGGCGTCGATAATTCACCCCTCCACTTT.

As concerns this clonotype: This may arise from a read error, as a much more abundant clone is one base away. The chain couples TRBV4-3 to TRBJ2-3; 7 positions match TRBD2. CDR3 length: 16 amino acids. The V gene's germline CDR1 is LGHNA and CDR2 YSLEER. As DNA, the CDR3 is TGCGCCAGCAGCCCCTCGGGGCGGGGGATCACAAATACGCAGTATTTT. The encoded protein is CASSPSGRGITNTQYF.

This clonotype was counted a few times. J is TRBJ2-3 and V is TRBV9; 7 positions agree with TRBD2. Germline trimming cut 2 bases from V and 0 bases from J; bases unmatched to any gene: 6. Germline CDR1 and CDR2: SGDLS and YYNGEE. The CDR3 has 16 residues. Here the CDR3 reads CASSVRDYASTDTQYF. The CDR3 bases are TGTGCCAGCAGCGTTCGGGACTACGCTAGCACAGATACGCAGTATTTT.

The chain has TRBV11-3 and TRBJ2-2, with D tentatively TRBD1 (5 bases). The CDR3 totals 11 residues. CDR1 SGHNT and CDR2 YENEEA come from the germline V gene. V was pared by 3 bases and J by 13 bases, with 9 bases between. As DNA, the CDR3 is TGTGCCAGCAGCTTCAGGGAAGGGCTGTTTTTT. This encodes CASSFREGLFF.

Ten or more counts support this clonotype. This chain uses TRBV7-2 with TRBJ2-1; D not resolved. The CDR3 sequence is 13 residues long. Germline V gene data show CDR1 as SGHTA and CDR2 as FQGNSA. Trimming removed 5 bases at V and 9 bases at J, with 14 bases between. DNA of the CDR3: TGTGCCAGCAGCGCGGACCCGCTAGGTGAGCAGTTCTTC. Amino acids: CASSADPLGEQFF.

The V and J genes are TRBV6-6 and TRBJ1-5, with D perhaps TRBD1 (5 bases). Germline CDR1 and CDR2: MNHNY and SVGAGI (reference sequence). V lost 0 bases and J lost 6, with 12 bases in between. The length of the CDR3 is 15 residues. This CDR3 reads CASSYSSGTGQPQHF. The CDR3 nucleotides read TGTGCCAGCAGTTACTCGTCAGGCACAGGTCAGCCCCAGCATTTT.

This clonotype has at least ten counts. One end of the junction fails to match germline, which may point to a read error. This sequence joins TRBV5-1 and TRBJ1-1; TRBD1 matches at 7 bases. The CDR3 is made up of 14 amino acids. The germline gives CDR1 SGHRS, CDR2 YFSETQ. For the CDR3, the DNA is TGTGCCAGCAGCTTAGGGGGCATGAACACTGAAGCTTTCTTT. Protein: CASSLGGMNTEAFF.

The J gene is TRBJ2-1, the V gene TRBV29-1, with D hard to call. The V end lost 6 bases, the J end lost 9 bases, and 9 bases lay between the germline ends. CDR1 and CDR2 (germline): SQVTM, ANQGSEA. The CDR3 extends over 10 amino acids. CDR3 coding DNA: TGCAGCGTAGACCCAGGTGAGCAGTTCTTC. This translates into CSVDPGEQFF.

The chain employs TRBV20-1 and TRBJ2-3; 10 nucleotides agree with TRBD2. The trim removed 5 bases at V and 4 bases at J, leaving 6 bases unmatched. Germline V gene data show CDR1 as DFQATT and CDR2 as SNEGSKA (reference sequence). This CDR3 is 14 amino acids long. CDR3 nucleotides: TGCAGTGCTCCCAGACTAGCGGGCGCAGATACGCAGTATTTT. Its translation: CSAPRLAGADTQYF.

This clonotype was found a few times. This chain joins TRBV9 and TRBJ2-1; TRBD2 matches at 7 bases. The J call may be incorrect, as the DNA end agrees better with TRBJ2-7. CDR3 length: 16 residues. CDR1 is SGDLS, CDR2 YYNGEE, per germline. The CDR3 loop is CASSVAGGGLYNEQYF. As DNA, the CDR3 is TGTGCCAGCAGCGTAGCCGGCGGGGGACTCTACAATGAGCAGTACTTC.